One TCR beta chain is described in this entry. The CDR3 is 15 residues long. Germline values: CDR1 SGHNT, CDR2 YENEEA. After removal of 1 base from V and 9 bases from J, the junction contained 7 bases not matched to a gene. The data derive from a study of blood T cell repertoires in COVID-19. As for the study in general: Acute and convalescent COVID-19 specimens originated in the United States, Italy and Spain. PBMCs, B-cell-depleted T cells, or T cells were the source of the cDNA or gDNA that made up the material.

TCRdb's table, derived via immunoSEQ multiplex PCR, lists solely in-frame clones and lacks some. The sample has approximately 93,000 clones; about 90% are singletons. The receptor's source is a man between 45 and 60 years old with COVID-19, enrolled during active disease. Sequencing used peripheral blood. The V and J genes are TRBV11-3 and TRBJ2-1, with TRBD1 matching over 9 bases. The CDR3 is CASSLAGTGHSEQFF. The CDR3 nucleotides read TGTGCCAGCAGCTTAGCCGGGACAGGGCATTCTGAGCAGTTCTTC.